These 22 T cell receptor beta chains were all obtained from the same sample, sequenced in a study of blood T cells in healthy people across ages. Primed by a sample-barcoded 5' primer and a J-beta primer mix, a second PCR proceeded for 7 to 11 cycles. A single record per CDR3 protein comes from TCRdb applying MiXCR to the 5' RACE reads. The sample consists of 1.5 million to 2 million distinct CDR3 sequences, more than 35% of them appearing once. Sequencing was performed on blood. Source of these receptors: a human donor in good health.

This sequence joins TRBV11-3 and TRBJ2-3, with D uncertain. Per the germline V gene, CDR1 is SGHNT and CDR2 is YENEEA. Trimming left V 5 bases short and J 2 bases short, with 17 bases between. CDR3 length: 16 amino acids. CDR3 protein: CASSLLTGGYTDTQYF. As DNA, the CDR3 is TGTGCCAGCAGCCTTCTGACTGGCGGTTACACAGATACGCAGTATTTT.

V and J are TRBV7-2 and TRBJ2-7; D might be TRBD1 (6 bases). CDR1 is SGHTA, CDR2 FQGNSA, per germline. V lost 1 base, J lost 3 bases, and 13 bases lay in between. The CDR3 runs 15 residues. CDR3 sequence (DNA): TGTGCCAGCAGCTTAGGGGCAGGGGTGGTCTACGAGCAGTACTTC. Residues: CASSLGAGVVYEQYF. Looking up the rest from reference TRBV7-2 and TRBJ2-7 gives the full variable domain: GAGVSQSPSNKVTEKGKDVELRCDPISGHTALYWYRQSLGQGLEFLIYFQGNSAPDKSGLPSDRFSAERTGGSVSTLTIQRTQQEDSAVYLCASSLGAGVVYEQYFGPGTRLTVT.

This chain uses TRBV5-1 with TRBJ2-3; possibly TRBD2 for D (7 bases). Trimming took off 0 bases at V and 4 bases at J, with 18 bases between the two ends. The CDR3 is made up of 17 amino acids. Germline CDR1 is SGHRS and CDR2 is YFSETQ. The CDR3 loop reads CASSLEGAWGGPDTQYF. CDR3 DNA: TGCGCCAGCAGCTTGGAAGGGGCGTGGGGGGGCCCAGATACGCAGTATTTT.

This chain connects TRBV5-5 to TRBJ2-7, with D perhaps being TRBD1 or TRBD2 (6 bases each). Germline V gene sequence: CDR1 SGHKS, CDR2 YYEKEE (reference sequence). CDR3 length: 13 residues. Trimming pared 2 bases from V and 6 bases from J, leaving 12 bases between. The CDR3 sequence: CASSLPGGAEQYF. CDR3 DNA: TGTGCCAGCAGCTTACCCGGGGGCGCCGAGCAGTACTTC.

The V gene is TRBV7-9, the J gene TRBJ1-5; no clear D. This CDR3 region has 12 residues. The germline V gene encodes CDR1 SEHNR and CDR2 FQNEAQ (reference sequence). Trimming left V 4 bases short and J 4 bases short, with 5 bases between. DNA of the CDR3: TGTGCCAGCAGCTCCCATAATCAGCCCCAGCATTTT. Translating gives CASSSHNQPQHF.

This chain joins TRBV4-1 and TRBJ1-1, with 9 bases lining up with TRBD1. This CDR3 spans 15 amino acids. The trim removed 4 bases at V and 2 bases at J, leaving 5 bases unmatched. Germline CDR1 is MGHRA and CDR2 is YSYEKL. DNA for the CDR3: TGCGCCAGCAGCCGAGGACAGGGGCCCAACACTGAAGCTTTCTTT. This translates into CASSRGQGPNTEAFF.

This chain links TRBV20-1 with TRBJ2-5, with D perhaps TRBD1 or TRBD2 (5 bases each). CDR1 DFQATT and CDR2 SNEGSKA come from the germline V gene (reference sequence). V lost 3 bases to trimming and J lost 4 bases, with 18 bases between them. This CDR3 is 15 amino acids long. CDR3 nucleotides: TGCAGTGCTAGTACCCGGGGCCCTAGGAGAGAGACCCAGTACTTC. This translates into CSASTRGPRRETQYF.

This clonotype appeared a few times. V is TRBV28 and J is TRBJ1-6; 10 bases are a match to TRBD1. CDR1 and CDR2 (germline): MDHEN, SYDVKM. V dropped 3 bases and J dropped 6; count of bases not matched to a gene: 2. This CDR3 is built from 15 residues. The CDR3 protein is CASSFGTGANSPLHF. The CDR3 DNA sequence: TGTGCCAGCAGTTTTGGGACAGGGGCTAATTCACCCCTCCACTTT.

The gene calls are TRBV10-3 and TRBJ2-5; D is unclear. The J call may be wrong; the DNA end is better matched by TRBJ2-7. Germline V CDR1 and CDR2: ENHRY, SYGVKD. The CDR3 has 15 residues. The CDR3 DNA reads TGTGCCATCAGTGAGGTGAGTCAAGTGGGCTACGAGCAGTACTTC. It codes for CAISEVSQVGYEQYF.

A few counts support this clonotype. DNA of the CDR3: TGTGCCAGCTTAAGGGGGGGGGACAGGGATCTCTACGAGCAGTACTTC. Its protein product is CASLRGGDRDLYEQYF. The chain carries TRBV6-6 and TRBJ2-7; the match to TRBD1 covers 9 bases. Germline CDR1 and CDR2: MNHNY and SVGAGI (reference sequence). CDR3 length equals 16 residues. The V gene end was trimmed by 8 bases and the J gene end by 3 bases; junction bases not matched to a gene: 14.

To note about this clonotype: One end of the junction varies from germline; a read error may be responsible. J is TRBJ2-1 and V is TRBV9; TRBD1 is a possible D gene (5 bases). This CDR3 contains 15 residues. From germline, CDR1 is SGDLS and CDR2 YYNGEE. The CDR3 DNA follows: TGTGCCAGCAGCCCGCAGGGCGTTGCCTACAATGAGCAGTGCTTC. Translation gives CASSPQGVAYNEQCF.

This clonotype was seen only a few times. This chain joins TRBV5-1 and TRBJ1-6; D gene unclear. The V end lost 0 bases, the J end lost 7 bases, and 14 bases lay between the germline ends. Germline CDR1 is SGHRS and CDR2 is YFSETQ. This CDR3 spans 16 amino acids. CDR3 protein: CASSLVGPGENSPLHF. In nucleotides, the CDR3 is TGCGCCAGCAGCTTGGTGGGCCCGGGCGAGAATTCACCCCTCCACTTT.

Details on this clonotype: At one end, the junction sequence differs from germline, possibly due to a read error. The chain couples TRBV5-5 to TRBJ2-1; no reliable D call. Per germline, CDR1 SGHKS and CDR2 YYEKEE (reference sequence). CDR3 length: 14 residues. CDR3 coding DNA: TGTACCAGCAGCTTTATTGTCTCCTACAATGAGCAGTTCTTC. This translates into CTSSFIVSYNEQFF.

The chain links TRBV2 to TRBJ2-3; perhaps TRBD2 as D (6 bases). V lost 6 bases and J lost 0, with 16 bases in between. The length of the CDR3 is 16 residues. Germline V CDR1 and CDR2: SNHLY, FYNNEI. The chain's CDR3 is CASRKRLGGSTDTQYF. The CDR3 coding sequence is TGTGCCAGCAGAAAAAGACTAGGAGGTAGCACAGATACGCAGTATTTT.

The table lists this clonotype with a few counts. V gene TRBV20-1 combines with J gene TRBJ2-5; weak D call: TRBD2 (6 bases). Germline CDR1 is DFQATT and CDR2 is SNEGSKA (reference sequence). The ends were cut back, 0 bases at V and 0 bases at J, with 11 bases in the middle. The CDR3 runs to 15 residues. The CDR3 reads CSARDLTRNQETQYF. The CDR3 coding sequence is TGCAGTGCTAGAGATTTGACTAGGAACCAAGAGACCCAGTACTTC.

CDR3 sequence reads: CASSSYGTGAGDYTF. The CDR3 bases are TGTGCCAGCAGTTCCTACGGGACAGGGGCCGGTGACTACACCTTC. The chain combines TRBV28 with TRBJ1-2; 10 bases line up with TRBD1. Trimming cost V 4 bases and J 10 bases; bases outside gene matches: 12. This CDR3 comprises 15 residues. The germline V gene has CDR1 MDHEN and CDR2 SYDVKM.

This clonotype turned up a few times. The V call is TRBV20-1, the J call TRBJ1-2; 9 bases are a match to TRBD1. This CDR3 region has 15 residues. Germline CDR1 and CDR2: DFQATT and SNEGSKA (reference sequence). V was clipped by 3 bases and J by 7 bases; unmatched bases: 12. CDR3 in amino acids: CSASNRDRVGAGYTF. The CDR3 DNA reads as TGCAGTGCTAGTAACCGGGACAGGGTTGGGGCTGGCTACACCTTC.

The CDR3 here is CASSVVGTDYNEQFF. In DNA form, the CDR3 reads TGTGCCAGCAGCGTAGTTGGGACAGATTACAATGAGCAGTTCTTC. The chain has TRBV9 and TRBJ2-1, with TRBD1 identical over 7 bases. The CDR3 is made up of 15 amino acids. Trimming cost V 0 bases and J 4 bases; bases outside gene matches: 4. Germline V lookup: CDR1 SGDLS, CDR2 YYNGEE.

The table lists this clonotype with a few counts. No conserved phenylalanine or tryptophan is present at the end of the CDR3, so a read error is the likely explanation. This sequence joins TRBV11-2 and TRBJ2-7; no clear D. Trimming pared 1 base from V and 7 bases from J, leaving 11 bases between. The CDR3 runs 13 residues. Germline CDR1 and CDR2: SGHAT and FQNNGV. This chain's CDR3 is CASSLALVREQYL. As DNA, the CDR3 is TGTGCCAGCAGCTTAGCCCTCGTTCGGGAGCAGTACTTA.

Note on this clonotype: A much larger clone lies one base from this, so it may be a read error. This chain connects TRBV11-1 to TRBJ2-3; D might be TRBD1 or TRBD2, each matching 6 bases. This CDR3 spans 12 amino acids. Germline loops: CDR1 SGHAT, CDR2 FQDESV (reference sequence). CDR3 loop: CAGSLEGVTQYF. CDR3 sequence (DNA): TGTGCCGGCAGCTTGGAGGGGGTCACGCAGTATTTT.

In DNA, the CDR3 is TGTGCCAGCAGCTTAGTGATAATTGGGCAGGCCTATGGCTACACCTTC. This codes for CASSLVIIGQAYGYTF. The V and J genes are TRBV7-2 and TRBJ1-2, with unresolved D. The germline gives CDR1 SGHTA, CDR2 FQGNSA. The CDR3 is made up of 16 amino acids. Trimming pared 1 base from V and 4 bases from J, leaving 16 bases between.

This chain joins TRBV29-1 and TRBJ2-7; possible D gene TRBD2, 5 bases. CDR1 is SQVTM and CDR2 is ANQGSEA in the germline V gene. CDR3 length: 14 amino acids. V gave up 3 bases and J gave up 0 bases, with 12 bases separating them. As DNA, the CDR3 is TGCAGCGTTGATAGAGGGCAGAACTCCTACGAGCAGTACTTC. Its protein is CSVDRGQNSYEQYF.